This T cell receptor (beta chain) stems from a study of T-cell reconstitution after alpha-beta-depleted transplantation in children. Worth noting for this clonotype: The CDR3 carries no conserved terminal phenylalanine or tryptophan, so it likely arises from a read error.

V was trimmed by 5 bases and J by 2 bases, leaving 16 bases between them. The length of the CDR3 is 16 residues. As it was prepared, the TCRbeta library received unique molecular identifiers. TCRdb independently ran MiXCR on the PCR reads; one entry per CDR3 protein. Found here are some 490,000 distinct CDR3 sequences, about an eighth of them singletons; the top ten hold around 6%. The chain recombines TRBV12-3 or TRBV12-4 with TRBJ1-3, with D tentatively TRBD1 (5 bases). The source was PBMCs from the stem cell graft donor, collected from the stem cell graft. This TCR derives from a human donor who donated a stem cell graft to a child with combined immunodeficiency. The DNA for the CDR3 is TGTGCCAGCAGTCCCGCAGGGTCTTCAGCTGGAAACACCATATATTGT. The encoded protein is CASSPAGSSAGNTIYC.